A single sample is the source of the 32 T cell receptor beta chains below, sequenced in a study of T-cell memory formation after mild COVID-19. TCRdb independently ran MiXCR on the 5' RACE reads; one entry per CDR3 protein. Of roughly 110,000 distinct CDR3 sequences listed, approximately 17% were seen once; the top ten hold 25% to 30%. Source material: PBMCs or a T cell subset sorted from them (not recorded which). Receptors originate from an adult woman who had mild COVID-19 (a few samples of this study predate the infection). Cell type and time point are not known.

This clonotype was picked up many times. The chain employs TRBV6-5 and TRBJ1-1; a possible D gene is TRBD1 (5 bases). The CDR3 extends over 13 amino acids. Germline V gene data show CDR1 as MNHEY and CDR2 as SVGAGI. V was shortened by 7 bases and J by 0 bases, with 9 bases between the two germline ends. The CDR3 region is CASTRGMNTEAFF. The CDR3 bases are TGTGCCAGCACGCGGGGCATGAACACTGAAGCTTTCTTT.

The chain combines TRBV6-5 with TRBJ2-3, with D unclear. CDR3 length: 14 amino acids. CDR1 is MNHEY, CDR2 SVGAGI, per germline. Trimming removed 1 base at V and 3 bases at J, with 8 bases between. CDR3 nucleotide sequence: TGTGCCAGCAGTTACTATCGGGCAACAGATACGCAGTATTTT. This gives the protein CASSYYRATDTQYF.

This clonotype has ten or more counts. Here the CDR3 DNA reads TGTGCCAGCAGCTTCGTGACGGGAGTTGATGAGCAGTTCTTC. The encoded protein is CASSFVTGVDEQFF. The chain couples TRBV7-9 to TRBJ2-1; D is possibly TRBD2 (6 bases). The germline V gene encodes CDR1 SEHNR and CDR2 FQNEAQ (reference sequence). V lost 3 bases, J lost 8 bases, and 14 bases lay in between. This CDR3 region has 14 residues.

In this sample, this clonotype turned up a few times. This chain connects TRBV7-9 to TRBJ1-6, with 9 bases lining up with TRBD1. V shed 4 bases, J shed 7 bases, and the junction held 5 bases outside the gene matches. Germline-derived CDR1 and CDR2 are SEHNR and FQNEAQ (reference sequence). The CDR3 has 15 residues. This CDR3 is CASSSGGQGNSPLHF. In nucleotides, the CDR3 is TGTGCCAGCAGCTCCGGCGGACAGGGGAATTCACCCCTCCACTTT.

This chain uses TRBV7-8 with TRBJ2-7, with 8 bases lining up with TRBD1. CDR3 length equals 16 residues. J was trimmed by 4 bases and V by 0 bases; bases with no gene match: 8. Germline loops: CDR1 SGHVS, CDR2 FQNEAQ. CDR3 nucleotide sequence: TGTGCCAGCAGCTTAGCGGAGGGACAGGCATATTACGAGCAGTACTTC. Its protein is CASSLAEGQAYYEQYF.

Many counts were recorded for this clonotype. This chain uses TRBV7-9 with TRBJ2-7, with 8 bases aligning to TRBD1. The germline gives CDR1 SEHNR, CDR2 FQNEAQ (reference sequence). CDR3 length: 15 amino acids. V trimming: 4 bases; J trimming: 3 bases; junction bases outside the gene matches: 8. The CDR3 DNA reads as TGTGCCAGCAGCTGGACCCGGGACAGGATCTACGAGCAGTACTTC. Amino acid sequence: CASSWTRDRIYEQYF.

The chain joins TRBV29-1 to TRBJ1-1, with D maybe TRBD1 (5 bases). Germline CDR1 SQVTM, CDR2 ANQGSEA. This CDR3 is 15 amino acids long. The ends were cut back, 8 bases at V and 1 base at J, with 20 bases in the middle. CDR3 sequence: CSTWAQGIENTEAFF. CDR3 in DNA: TGCAGCACCTGGGCTCAGGGTATTGAGAACACTGAAGCTTTCTTT. Full variable domain (remainder filled in from reference TRBV29-1 and TRBJ1-1): SAVISQKPSRDICQRGTSLTIQCQVDSQVTMMFWYRQQPGQSLTLIATANQGSEATYESGFVIDKFPISRPNLTFSTLTVSNMSPEDSSIYLCSTWAQGIENTEAFFGQGTRLTVV.

This clonotype occurred a few times. The chain is built from TRBV5-1 and TRBJ1-6, with a possible D match to TRBD1 (5 bases). V lost 0 bases and J 13 bases, leaving 23 bases between the germline ends. Germline V gene data show CDR1 as SGHRS and CDR2 as YFSETQ. This CDR3 is 17 amino acids long. The CDR3 bases are TGCGCCAGCAGCTTGGCCGAGGCAGGGAGGTTAAGGGATCCCCTCCACTTT. It translates to CASSLAEAGRLRDPLHF.

This clonotype turned up a few times. The rearrangement joins TRBV6-5 to TRBJ2-3; possibly TRBD2 for D (6 bases). The CDR3 spans 15 residues. Germline CDR1 MNHEY, CDR2 SVGAGI. V lost 6 bases to trimming and J lost 1 base, with 14 bases between them. CDR3 protein: CASSPPPGGTDTQYF. DNA for the CDR3: TGTGCCAGCAGCCCCCCCCCGGGGGGCACAGATACGCAGTATTTT.

In its sample, this clonotype was seen a few times. The chain couples TRBV25-1 to TRBJ2-5; 7 nucleotides align to TRBD2. The CDR3 has 14 amino acids. The V gene end was trimmed by 2 bases and the J gene end by 5 bases; junction bases not matched to a gene: 5. Germline assignment: CDR1 MGHDK and CDR2 SYGVNS. Here the CDR3 DNA reads TGTGCCAGCAGTGAAGGGAGGGGATTCGAGACCCAGTACTTC. Translating it yields CASSEGRGFETQYF.

V usage is TRBV5-1 and J usage is TRBJ2-7, with D maybe TRBD1 (5 bases). The CDR3 runs 15 residues. V shed 3 bases and J shed 2 bases, with 15 bases lying between them. Per germline, CDR1 SGHRS and CDR2 YFSETQ. CDR3 nucleotides: TGCGCCAGCAGCTCGACAGAATACCTGACCTACGAGCAGTACTTC. Protein: CASSSTEYLTYEQYF.

This clonotype was seen repeatedly, ten times or more. The chain couples TRBV10-3 to TRBJ2-2, with TRBD2 matching over 11 bases. Germline V lookup: CDR1 ENHRY, CDR2 SYGVKD. The CDR3 runs to 17 residues. Unmatched junction bases numbered 5, after V lost 3 bases and J lost 2 bases. The CDR3 nucleotides are TGTGCCATCAGTGACCCCGGGACTAGCGGCAACACCGGGGAGCTGTTTTTT. It translates to CAISDPGTSGNTGELFF.

The J gene is TRBJ2-3, the V gene TRBV6-5; TRBD1 aligns across 7 bases. The CDR3 has 12 amino acids. Germline lookup yields CDR1 MNHEY and CDR2 SVGAGI. The ends lost 8 bases at V and 7 bases at J; junction bases unmatched: 6. The CDR3: CASRDRLHTQYF. DNA for the CDR3: TGTGCCAGCCGGGACAGACTACATACGCAGTATTTT.

This clonotype was observed a handful of times. The chain employs TRBV7-6 and TRBJ2-1; D is unclear. The V end lost 2 bases, the J end lost 4 bases, and 9 bases lay between the germline ends. Germline CDR1 reads SGHVS; CDR2 reads FNYEAQ. CDR3 size: 14 residues. The CDR3 loop reads CASSLSPFYNEQFF. For the CDR3, the DNA is TGTGCCAGCAGCTTATCACCATTTTACAATGAGCAGTTCTTC.

This clonotype was seen only a few times. J is TRBJ2-3 and V is TRBV4-1; TRBD2 matches 9 bases. Germline assignment: CDR1 MGHRA and CDR2 YSYEKL. The CDR3 length is 16 residues. J was trimmed by 5 bases and V by 6 bases; bases with no gene match: 12. The DNA of the CDR3 is TGCGCCAGCAGACCTATAGCGGGGGAGGAGGTAGATACGCAGTATTTT. This encodes CASRPIAGEEVDTQYF.

V gene TRBV5-1 combines with J gene TRBJ2-1, with TRBD2 as a possible D gene (6 bases). V lost 0 bases to trimming and J lost 4 bases, with 11 bases between them. The CDR3 length is 15 residues. The germline V gene encodes CDR1 SGHRS and CDR2 YFSETQ. Written as DNA, the CDR3 is TGCGCCAGCAGCTTGGCGGGGGACGCTTACAATGAGCAGTTCTTC. This codes for CASSLAGDAYNEQFF.

The gene calls are TRBV5-1 and TRBJ2-1, with 7 bases that match TRBD2. The junction had 11 bases not matched to a gene; V was cut back by 1 base and J by 7 bases. From germline, CDR1 is SGHRS and CDR2 YFSETQ. The CDR3 extends over 16 amino acids. The CDR3 protein is CASSLSSRAGENEQFF. DNA of the CDR3: TGCGCCAGCAGCTTGTCAAGTCGGGCGGGAGAGAATGAGCAGTTCTTC. The whole variable domain, remainder taken from reference TRBV5-1 and TRBJ2-1, is KAGVTQTPRYLIKTRGQQVTLSCSPISGHRSVSWYQQTPGQGLQFLFEYFSETQRNKGNFPGRFSGRQFSNSRSEMNVSTLELGDSALYLCASSLSSRAGENEQFFGPGTRLTVL.

This clonotype was picked up a small number of times. The chain has TRBV11-3 and TRBJ1-2, with D uncertain. The CDR3 is made up of 13 amino acids. From germline, CDR1 is SGHNT and CDR2 YENEEA. The ends were cut back, 5 bases at V and 7 bases at J, with 14 bases in the middle. The CDR3 DNA is TGTGCCAGCAGCCCGAGGGAGTGGGGTGGCTACACCTTC. Encoded protein: CASSPREWGGYTF.

The table lists this clonotype with a few counts. The rearrangement uses TRBV4-3 and TRBJ2-1; no reliable D call. Between the trimmed V and J ends, which lost 8 bases and 10 bases, there was a span of 18 bases. The V gene's germline CDR1 is LGHNA and CDR2 YSLEER. The CDR3 totals 13 residues. CDR3 in amino acids: CASGPNPVGEQFF. CDR3 DNA: TGCGCCAGCGGACCCAACCCGGTCGGGGAGCAGTTCTTC.

There are a few counts of this clonotype. The chain is built from TRBV20-1 and TRBJ2-1; tentatively, D is TRBD1 (6 bases). With 3 bases removed from V and 7 bases from J, the gap between germline ends came to 16 bases. The CDR3 sequence is 14 residues long. Germline CDR1 and CDR2: DFQATT and SNEGSKA (reference sequence). The CDR3 loop is CSARDTPRGNEQFF. The CDR3 DNA reads TGCAGTGCTAGGGACACTCCGAGGGGGAATGAGCAGTTCTTC.

This clonotype was seen a handful of times. V usage is TRBV7-9 and J usage is TRBJ2-5; D remains ambiguous. The CDR3 consists of 12 residues. V was shortened by 5 bases and J by 5 bases, with 9 bases between the two germline ends. Germline CDR1 is SEHNR and CDR2 is FQNEAQ (reference sequence). The CDR3 coding sequence is TGTGCCAGCAGCCAGATGTGGGAGACCCAGTACTTC. Residues: CASSQMWETQYF.

The chain is built from TRBV5-1 and TRBJ1-1, with D possibly matching TRBD1 (6 bases). Germline V lookup: CDR1 SGHRS, CDR2 YFSETQ. The V end was cut by 1 base, the J end by 0 bases, with 13 bases between. This CDR3 region has 16 residues. The CDR3 sequence: CASSLRGGGLNTEAFF. CDR3 nucleotide sequence: TGCGCCAGCAGCTTGAGAGGGGGAGGATTGAACACTGAAGCTTTCTTT.

The chain carries TRBV7-9 and TRBJ2-7; a weak D match, TRBD2 (6 bases). The CDR3 sequence is 14 residues long. Germline V lookup: CDR1 SEHNR, CDR2 FQNEAQ (reference sequence). V shed 1 base and J shed 4 bases, with 11 bases lying between them. The chain's CDR3 is CASSLGIGGYEQYF. The CDR3 coding sequence is TGTGCCAGCAGCTTAGGGATCGGGGGATACGAGCAGTACTTC.

This rearrangement joins TRBV6-1 to TRBJ1-2; D perhaps matches TRBD1 (6 bases). Germline V lookup: CDR1 MNHNS, CDR2 SASEGT. This CDR3 region has 15 residues. V lost 0 bases and J lost 4, with 12 bases in between. The CDR3 DNA reads TGTGCCAGCAGTGAAGCCGGAGACAGGCTCTATGGCTACACCTTC. This gives the protein CASSEAGDRLYGYTF.

This clonotype was detected a few times. The chain recombines TRBV5-1 with TRBJ2-7, with TRBD1 as a possible D gene (5 bases). V shed 0 bases and J shed 0 bases, with 7 bases lying between them. This CDR3 contains 14 residues. Germline V gene data show CDR1 as SGHRS and CDR2 as YFSETQ. CDR3 in DNA: TGCGCCAGCAGCTTGGTAGACAGCTCCTACGAGCAGTACTTC. Translation: CASSLVDSSYEQYF.

The J gene is TRBJ1-1, the V gene TRBV5-1; the D is unclear. The CDR3 length is 18 residues. Germline V lookup: CDR1 SGHRS, CDR2 YFSETQ. Trimming pared 0 bases from V and 3 bases from J, leaving 21 bases between. The CDR3 loop reads CASSLATQVAVSDTEAFF. The CDR3 nucleotides read TGCGCCAGCAGCTTGGCAACCCAGGTTGCGGTTTCGGACACTGAAGCTTTCTTT.

This clonotype was counted between two and nine times. The V and J genes are TRBV9 and TRBJ2-7, with D maybe TRBD1 (6 bases). The V and J ends lost 4 bases and 3 bases respectively, with 14 bases between them. CDR1 is SGDLS and CDR2 is YYNGEE in the germline V gene. This CDR3 comprises 14 residues. The CDR3 protein is CASSQYDRFYEQYF. The CDR3 coding sequence is TGTGCCAGCAGCCAATATGACAGGTTCTACGAGCAGTACTTC.

The chain recombines TRBV4-3 with TRBJ2-7; TRBD1 matches at 7 bases. CDR1 is LGHNA and CDR2 is YSLEER in the germline V gene. The CDR3 contains 15 residues. Losses at the gene ends were 0 bases for V and 0 bases for J; bases not matched to a gene: 2. As DNA, the CDR3 is TGCGCCAGCAGCCAAGATCGACAGGGCTCCTACGAGCAGTACTTC. Encoded protein: CASSQDRQGSYEQYF.

This clonotype has only a few counts. V and J are TRBV9 and TRBJ2-3, with D hard to call. The CDR3 loop spans 15 amino acids. The germline V gene has CDR1 SGDLS and CDR2 YYNGEE. Between the trimmed V and J ends, which lost 0 bases and 3 bases, there was a span of 11 bases. Here the CDR3 reads CASSVGLPATDTQYF. CDR3 coding DNA: TGTGCCAGCAGCGTAGGGCTCCCGGCTACAGATACGCAGTATTTT.

This clonotype was detected only a few times. The chain is built from TRBV4-3 and TRBJ2-7; TRBD2 aligns across 9 bases. CDR1 is LGHNA and CDR2 is YSLEER in the germline V gene. V lost 4 bases and J lost 5; bases outside the gene matches: 6. This CDR3 is built from 14 residues. CDR3 residues: CASSLGGRANEQYF. The DNA of the CDR3 is TGCGCCAGCAGCCTTGGCGGGAGGGCCAACGAGCAGTACTTC.

The chain employs TRBV12-3 or TRBV12-4 and TRBJ2-3; 7 nucleotides line up with TRBD1. The V segment lost 3 bases and the J segment 4 bases; nucleotides outside the gene matches: 7. This CDR3 is built from 15 residues. This CDR3 is CASSLTGWAPDTQYF. The CDR3 DNA is TGTGCCAGCAGTTTGACAGGGTGGGCGCCAGATACGCAGTATTTT.

The rearrangement joins TRBV5-1 to TRBJ1-4; TRBD1 agrees at 7 bases. Per the germline V gene, CDR1 is SGHRS and CDR2 is YFSETQ. The CDR3 runs to 15 residues. The trim removed 3 bases at V and 4 bases at J, leaving 6 bases unmatched. The CDR3: CASSSFGTVNEKLFF. In DNA, the CDR3 is TGCGCCAGCAGCTCATTCGGGACAGTTAATGAAAAACTGTTTTTT.